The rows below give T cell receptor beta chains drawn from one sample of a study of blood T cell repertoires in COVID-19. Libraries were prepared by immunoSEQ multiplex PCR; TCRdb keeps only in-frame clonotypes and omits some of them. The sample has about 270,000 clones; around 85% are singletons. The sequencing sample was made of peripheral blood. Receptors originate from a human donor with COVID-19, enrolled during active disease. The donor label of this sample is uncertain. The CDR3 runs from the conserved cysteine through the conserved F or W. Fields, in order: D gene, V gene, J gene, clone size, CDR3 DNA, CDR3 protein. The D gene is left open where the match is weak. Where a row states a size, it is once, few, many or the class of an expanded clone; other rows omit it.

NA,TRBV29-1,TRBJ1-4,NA,TGCAGCGTTCTTGAAGTGGGCAATGAAAAACTGTTTTTT,CSVLEVGNEKLFF
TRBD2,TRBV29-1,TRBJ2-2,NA,TGCAGCGTTGAAGATAGGGAGGGATCGGCCGGGGAGCTGTTTTTT,CSVEDREGSAGELFF
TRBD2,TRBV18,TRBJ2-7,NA,TGTGCCAGCTCTGGGGGACTAGCGGGAGTTTACGAGCAGTACTTC,CASSGGLAGVYEQYF
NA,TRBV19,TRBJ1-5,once,TGTGCCAGTAGTATAGGAGGGGGAAGGAGCAATCAGCCCCAGCATTTT,CASSIGGGRSNQPQHF
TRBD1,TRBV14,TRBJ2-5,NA,TGTGCCAGCAGCCGACAGGGAGTTCGGGAGACCCAGTACTTC,CASSRQGVRETQYF
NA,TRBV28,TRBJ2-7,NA,TGTGCCAGCAGTTCAGGGGATCCCTACGAGCAGTACTTC,CASSSGDPYEQYF
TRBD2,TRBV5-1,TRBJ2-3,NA,TGCGCCAGCAGCTCGGACGGTGGGGGGGCAGATACGCAGTATTTT,CASSSDGGGADTQYF
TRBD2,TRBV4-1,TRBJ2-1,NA,TGCGCCAGCAGCCAAGACGAGCGGGAGGGTATCAATGAGCAGTTCTTC,CASSQDEREGINEQFF
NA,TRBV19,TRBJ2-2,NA,TGTGCCAGTAGTTTTGGAGGACCCGGGGAGCTGTTTTTT,CASSFGGPGELFF
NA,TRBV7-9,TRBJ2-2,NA,TGTGCCAGCAGCGGATACTTGGACAGTTTGCTGTTTTTT,CASSGYLDSLLFF
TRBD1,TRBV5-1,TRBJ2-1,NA,TGCGCCAGCAGCTTGGGTACGGGACAGGAGCAGTTCTTC,CASSLGTGQEQFF
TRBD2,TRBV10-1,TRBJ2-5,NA,TGCGCCAGGACCCTAAGCGGGAGTAGTTTGGAGACCCAGTACTTC,CARTLSGSSLETQYF
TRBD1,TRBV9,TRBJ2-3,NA,TGTGCCAGCAGCGCCCTACAGGGGGTGGCAGATACGCAGTATTTT,CASSALQGVADTQYF
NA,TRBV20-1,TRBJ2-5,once,TGCAGTGCTAGTTACAACAGGGAAGAGACCCAGTACTTC,CSASYNREETQYF
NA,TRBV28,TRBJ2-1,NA,TGTGCCAGCAGATTATCGGGTTATAAGCAGTTCTTC,CASRLSGYKQFF
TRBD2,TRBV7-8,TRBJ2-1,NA,TGTGCCAGCAGCCTCGGACAGACTGGACTAGCGGGGGACAATGAGCAGTTCTTC,CASSLGQTGLAGDNEQFF
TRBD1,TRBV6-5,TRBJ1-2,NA,TGTGCCAGCAGTCCGGGACAGGACTACTATGGCTACACCTTC,CASSPGQDYYGYTF
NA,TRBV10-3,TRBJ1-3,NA,TGTGCCATCAGTGATACAGGGAGCACCCGCTCTGGAAACACCATATATTTT,CAISDTGSTRSGNTIYF
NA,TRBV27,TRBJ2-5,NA,TGTGCCAGCAAAACAAATGTCCAAGAGACCCAGTACTTC,CASKTNVQETQYF
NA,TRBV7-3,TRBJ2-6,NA,TGTGCCAGCAGCTTAGGCGGGGCCAACGTCCTGACTTTC,CASSLGGANVLTF
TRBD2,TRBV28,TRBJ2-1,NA,TGTGCCAGCAGGCGCACTAGCGGGAGGCTCCCCAATGAGCAGTTCTTC,CASRRTSGRLPNEQFF
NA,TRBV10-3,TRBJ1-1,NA,TGTGCCATCAGTGTCCAGGGACAACACACTGAAGCTTTCTTT,CAISVQGQHTEAFF
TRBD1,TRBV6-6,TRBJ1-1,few,TGTGCCAGCAGTAGAGGACAGGGGGCGAGTGCTGAAGCTTTCTTT,CASSRGQGASAEAFF
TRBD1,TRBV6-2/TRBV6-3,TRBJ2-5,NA,TGTGCCAGCAGCTGGGACAGGGCCGGAGAGACCCAGTACTTC,CASSWDRAGETQYF
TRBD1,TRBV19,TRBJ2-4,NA,TGTGCCAGTAGTCAATCCCCCGGGACAGGTTCTTTGATTCAGTACTTC,CASSQSPGTGSLIQYF
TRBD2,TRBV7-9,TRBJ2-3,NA,TGTGCCAGCAGCGTTACTAGCGGAACCACAGATACGCAGTATTTT,CASSVTSGTTDTQYF
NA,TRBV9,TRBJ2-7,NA,TGTGCCAGCAGCGTAGTCGGGGATGTCAGGGAGCAGTACTTC,CASSVVGDVREQYF
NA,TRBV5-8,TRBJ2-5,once,TGTGCCAGCAGCTTGGTGGGACTCTTCTCGGCCATTCAAGAGACCCAGTACTTC,CASSLVGLFSAIQETQYF
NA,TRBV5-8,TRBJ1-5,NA,TGTGCCAGCAGCCGGCACAGGTCGTCAAAGCCCCAGCATTTT,CASSRHRSSKPQHF
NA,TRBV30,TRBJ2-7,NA,TGTGCCTGGAGTGTACTCTTCAGGGACGAGCAGTACTTC,CAWSVLFRDEQYF
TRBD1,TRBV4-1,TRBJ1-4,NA,TGCGCCAGCAGCAAACCAGGGGGAGATCGAAAACTGTTTTTT,CASSKPGGDRKLFF
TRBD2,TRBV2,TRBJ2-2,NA,TGTGCCAGCAACTTAGCGGGAGAGGATACCGGGGAGCTGTTTTTT,CASNLAGEDTGELFF
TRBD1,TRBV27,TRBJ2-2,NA,TGTGCCAGCAGTCAGACTTGGGCAGGGGGAATCGGGGAGCTGTTTTTT,CASSQTWAGGIGELFF
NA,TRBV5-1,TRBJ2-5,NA,TGCGCCAGCAGCTTGGCCGAAGCAGGGCAAGAAACCCAGTACTTC,CASSLAEAGQETQYF
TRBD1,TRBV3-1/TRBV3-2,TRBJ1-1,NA,TGTGCCAGCAGCCCGGGGACAGGACGTGAAGCTTTCTTT,CASSPGTGREAFF
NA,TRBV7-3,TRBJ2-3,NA,TGTGCCAGCAGCTTAACTTCCTTGTACACAGATACGCAGTATTTT,CASSLTSLYTDTQYF
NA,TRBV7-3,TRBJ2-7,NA,TGTGCCAGCAGCTTAACTAGCGACCACGAGCAGTACTTC,CASSLTSDHEQYF
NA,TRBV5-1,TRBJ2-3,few,TGCGCCAGCGGACAGAAACCAGATACGCAGTATTTT,CASGQKPDTQYF
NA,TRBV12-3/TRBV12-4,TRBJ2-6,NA,TGTGCCACCACCACATCTGGGGCCAACGTCCTGACTTTC,CATTTSGANVLTF
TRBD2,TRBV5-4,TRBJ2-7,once,TGTGCCAGCAGCATCCAGGGACTAGCGGCCTACGAGCAGTACTTC,CASSIQGLAAYEQYF
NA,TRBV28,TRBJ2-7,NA,TGTGCCAGCAGTTCCCCCTCCTCCCGCGAGCAGTACTTC,CASSSPSSREQYF
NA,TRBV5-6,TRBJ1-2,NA,TGTGCCAGCAGCTCGCAAACAAAAAATTCACGGGTTTATGGCTACACCTTC,CASSSQTKNSRVYGYTF
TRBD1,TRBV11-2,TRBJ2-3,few,TGTGCCAGCAGCTCCTACCAGGGGGCGCGCGGCCACACAGATACGCAGTATTTT,CASSSYQGARGHTDTQYF
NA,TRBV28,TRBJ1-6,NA,TGTGCCAGCAAGCCCCTTTATAATTCACCCCTCCACTTT,CASKPLYNSPLHF
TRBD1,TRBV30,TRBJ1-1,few,TGTGCCTGGGTATTAAAGGACAGGGCGGACACTGAAGCTTTCTTT,CAWVLKDRADTEAFF
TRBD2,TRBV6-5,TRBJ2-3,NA,TGTGCCAGCAGTCTAGCGGGAGATACCCCAAGGCAGTATTTT,CASSLAGDTPRQYF
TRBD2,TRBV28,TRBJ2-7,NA,TGTGCCAGCTCCTCAAGCGGGCTAGCGGGAGGAGCCTCCTACGAGCAGTACTTC,CASSSSGLAGGASYEQYF
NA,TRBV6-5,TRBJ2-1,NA,TGTGCCAGCAGTTACGGCAGGGCAAATGAGCAGTTCTTC,CASSYGRANEQFF
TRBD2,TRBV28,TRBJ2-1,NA,TGTGCCAGCAGTTTATTAGGCGGGGGGGGGCTTGATGAGCAGTTCTTC,CASSLLGGGGLDEQFF
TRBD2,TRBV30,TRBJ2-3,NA,TGTGCCTGGACCCTAAACGGGGGGGGCACAGATACGCAGTATTTT,CAWTLNGGGTDTQYF
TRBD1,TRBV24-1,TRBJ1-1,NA,TGTGCCACCAGTGATTCGGGACAGGAGAACACTGAAGCTTTCTTT,CATSDSGQENTEAFF